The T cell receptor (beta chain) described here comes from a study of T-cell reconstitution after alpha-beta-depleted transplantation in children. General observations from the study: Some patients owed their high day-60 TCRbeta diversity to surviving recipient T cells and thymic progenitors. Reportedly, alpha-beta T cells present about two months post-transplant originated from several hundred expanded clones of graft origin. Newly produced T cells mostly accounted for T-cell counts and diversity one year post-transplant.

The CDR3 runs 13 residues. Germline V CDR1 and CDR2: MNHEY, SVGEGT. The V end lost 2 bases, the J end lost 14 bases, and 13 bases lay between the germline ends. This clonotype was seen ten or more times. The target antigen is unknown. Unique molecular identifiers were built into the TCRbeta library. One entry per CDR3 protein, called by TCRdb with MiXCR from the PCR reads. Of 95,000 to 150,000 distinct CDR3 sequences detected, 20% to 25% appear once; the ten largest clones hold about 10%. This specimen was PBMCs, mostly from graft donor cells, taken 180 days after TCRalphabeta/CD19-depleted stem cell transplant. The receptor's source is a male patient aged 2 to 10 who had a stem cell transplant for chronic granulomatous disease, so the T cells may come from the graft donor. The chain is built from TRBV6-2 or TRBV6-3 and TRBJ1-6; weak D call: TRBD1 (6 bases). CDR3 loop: CASSYNVGTSLHF. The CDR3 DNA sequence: TGTGCCAGCAGTTACAACGTTGGGACATCCCTCCACTTT.